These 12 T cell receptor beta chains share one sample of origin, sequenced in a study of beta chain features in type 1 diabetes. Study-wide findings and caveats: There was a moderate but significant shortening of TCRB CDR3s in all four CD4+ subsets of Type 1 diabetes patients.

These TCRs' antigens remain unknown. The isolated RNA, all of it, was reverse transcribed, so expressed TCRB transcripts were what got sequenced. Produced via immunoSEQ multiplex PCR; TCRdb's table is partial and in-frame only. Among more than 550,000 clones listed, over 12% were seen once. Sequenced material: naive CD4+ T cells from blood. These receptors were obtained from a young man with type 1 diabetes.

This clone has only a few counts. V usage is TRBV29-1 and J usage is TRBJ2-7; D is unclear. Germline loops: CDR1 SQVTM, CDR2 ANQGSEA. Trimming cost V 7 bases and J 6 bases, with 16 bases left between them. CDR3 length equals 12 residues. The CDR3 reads CSATRSSAEQYF. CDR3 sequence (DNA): TGCAGCGCTACCCGATCAAGTGCCGAGCAGTACTTC.

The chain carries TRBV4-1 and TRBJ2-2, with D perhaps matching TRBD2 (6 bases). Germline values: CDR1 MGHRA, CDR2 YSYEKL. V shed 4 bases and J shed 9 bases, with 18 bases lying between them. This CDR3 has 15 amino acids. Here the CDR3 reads CASSPGLQVHRELFF. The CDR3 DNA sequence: TGCGCCAGCAGCCCCGGACTACAGGTCCACCGGGAGCTGTTTTTT.

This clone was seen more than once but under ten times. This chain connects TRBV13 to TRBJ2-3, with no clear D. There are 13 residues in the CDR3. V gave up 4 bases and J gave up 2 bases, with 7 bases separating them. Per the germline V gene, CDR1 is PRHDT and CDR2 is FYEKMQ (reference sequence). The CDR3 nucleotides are TGTGCCAGCAGCTCCCCCTTCACAGATACGCAGTATTTT. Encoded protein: CASSSPFTDTQYF.

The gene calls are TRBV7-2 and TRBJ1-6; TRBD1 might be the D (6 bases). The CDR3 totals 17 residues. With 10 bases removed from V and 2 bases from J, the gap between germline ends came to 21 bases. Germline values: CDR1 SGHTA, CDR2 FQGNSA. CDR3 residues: CAIPVTNTGTYNSPLHF. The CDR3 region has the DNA TGTGCCATCCCGGTCACTAATACAGGGACCTATAATTCACCCCTCCACTTT.

The chain's CDR3 is CASRTDRYYGYTF. CDR3 bases: TGTGCCAGCCGCACCGACAGGTACTATGGCTACACCTTC. The chain uses TRBV6-1 and TRBJ1-2; a possible D gene is TRBD1 (6 bases). Germline V gene sequence: CDR1 MNHNS, CDR2 SASEGT. The CDR3 contains 13 residues. V shed 8 bases and J shed 3 bases, with 13 bases lying between them.

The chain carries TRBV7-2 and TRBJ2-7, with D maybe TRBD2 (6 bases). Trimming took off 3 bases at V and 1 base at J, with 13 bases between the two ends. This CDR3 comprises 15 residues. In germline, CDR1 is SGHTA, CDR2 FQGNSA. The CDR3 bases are TGTGCCAGCAGCTTTAGCGGTACCCTATCCTACGAGCAGTACTTC. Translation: CASSFSGTLSYEQYF.

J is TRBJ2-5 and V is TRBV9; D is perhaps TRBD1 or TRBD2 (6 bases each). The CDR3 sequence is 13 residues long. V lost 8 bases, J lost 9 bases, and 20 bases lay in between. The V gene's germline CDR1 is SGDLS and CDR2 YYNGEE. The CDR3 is CASGRGDRRAQYF. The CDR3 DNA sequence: TGTGCCAGTGGAAGGGGGGACCGGCGGGCCCAGTACTTC.

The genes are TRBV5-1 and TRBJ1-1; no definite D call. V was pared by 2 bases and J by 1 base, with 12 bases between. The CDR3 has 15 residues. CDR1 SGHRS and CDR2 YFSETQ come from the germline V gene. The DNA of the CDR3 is TGCGCCAGCAGCTTACTGGACTCAGGGAACACTGAAGCTTTCTTT. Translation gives CASSLLDSGNTEAFF.

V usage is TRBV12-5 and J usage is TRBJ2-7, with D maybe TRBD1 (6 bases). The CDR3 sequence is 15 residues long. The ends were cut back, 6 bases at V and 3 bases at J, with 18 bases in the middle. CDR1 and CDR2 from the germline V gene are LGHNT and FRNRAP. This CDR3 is CASGAQGKKGYEQYF. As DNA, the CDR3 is TGTGCTAGTGGCGCACAGGGAAAGAAGGGCTACGAGCAGTACTTC. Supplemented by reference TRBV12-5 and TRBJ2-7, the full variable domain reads DARVTQTPRHKVTEMGQEVTMRCQPILGHNTVFWYRQTMMQGLELLAYFRNRAPLDDSGMPKDRFSAEMPDATLATLKIQPSEPRDSAVYFCASGAQGKKGYEQYFGPGTRLTVT.

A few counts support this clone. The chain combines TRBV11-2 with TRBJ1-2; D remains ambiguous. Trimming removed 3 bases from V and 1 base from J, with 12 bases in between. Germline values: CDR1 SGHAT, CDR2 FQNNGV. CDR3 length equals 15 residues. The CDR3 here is CASSFELVLNYGYTF. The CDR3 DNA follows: TGTGCCAGCAGCTTCGAGCTCGTTCTTAACTATGGCTACACCTTC.

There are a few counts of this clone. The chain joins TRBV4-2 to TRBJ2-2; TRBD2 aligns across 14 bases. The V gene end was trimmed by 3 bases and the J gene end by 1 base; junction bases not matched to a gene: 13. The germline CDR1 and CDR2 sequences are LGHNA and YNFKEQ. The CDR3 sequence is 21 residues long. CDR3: CASSQPTPGLAGVLNTGELFF. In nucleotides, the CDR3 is TGTGCCAGCAGCCAGCCCACCCCGGGACTAGCGGGAGTCCTGAACACCGGGGAGCTGTTTTTT.

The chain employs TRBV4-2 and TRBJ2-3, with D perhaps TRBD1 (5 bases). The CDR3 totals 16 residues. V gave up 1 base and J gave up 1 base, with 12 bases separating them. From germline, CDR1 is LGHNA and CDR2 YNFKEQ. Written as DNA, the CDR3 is TGTGCCAGCAGCCAAGGTAGCAGGGATCGCACAGATACGCAGTATTTT. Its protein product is CASSQGSRDRTDTQYF.